This T cell receptor (delta chain) was sequenced during a study of Vγ9Vδ2 T cells in congenital toxoplasmosis (dated by TCRdb to 2020 to 2022). As for the study more broadly: IgG, IgM and IgA serology, Western blot and an in-house interferon-gamma release assay were used to diagnose congenital toxoplasmosis. In this study, researchers looked at the gamma and delta chain CDR3 repertoires of sorted blood gammadelta T cells, comparing infants congenitally infected with T. gondii against uninfected infants. Sequencing of the repertoires was done on samples from infants at two time points: 2 months after birth and 1 year of age. TCR sequencing was performed on 5 or 6 infected and roughly 10 uninfected infants at 2 months and on 3 infected and 4 uninfected infants at 1 year. The full study reports these points: Among roughly 2-month-old infants, germline-encoded fetal-type TRDV2 CDR3 sequences seemed to show up more often in infected than in uninfected infants, which suggests an in utero expansion footprint. At 2 months, infected infants appeared to have fewer N additions in TRGV9 and TRDV2 CDR3s than uninfected infants, particularly in TRDV2-TRDJ1 sequences. Two months was the earliest age with enough suitable sample material for TCR repertoire analysis, so newborn repertoires were not sequenced. Both infected and uninfected infants showed a high prevalence of a public TRGV9 clonotype. At 1 year of age, repertoire differences between infected and uninfected infants were less clear than at 2 months.

For this clone: Its antigen specificity is not known. This DNA's translation and the protein TCRdb lists, from a much larger clone, do not match at residue 5, likely due to a read error; the protein shown is translated from the DNA.

Template-switch reverse transcription with SuperScript II was used to generate cDNA, with TRGC- and TRDC-specific primers combined in a single tube. The TRGC primer was designed to bind both the TRGC1 and TRGC2 constant genes. Amplification of TRG and TRD was done with the KAPA Real-Time Library Amplification Kit, and AMPure XP beads were used for purification between steps. Index PCR with the Nextera XT Index Kit was used to attach Illumina sequencing adapters. TRG and TRD amplicons were sequenced on an Illumina MiSeq with the V2 300 kit, giving 150 bp paired-end reads. In the source study's methods: Before any further analysis, FastQC version 0.11.8 was used to check read quality. Reads were mapped to GenBank TRG or TRD reference genes, and MiXCR version 3.0.3 was used to assemble CDR3 sequences. Default MiXCR settings were used with one exception: TRDD gene segments were assembled from 3 consecutive nucleotides instead of 5. VDJtools version 1.2.1 calculated N additions, CDR3 length, J segment length and clonotype sharing between samples. Out-of-frame CDR3 sequences and those containing stop codons were excluded from analysis. Infant repertoires were assessed for overlap with previously published fetal, cord blood and adult blood Vgamma9Vdelta2 repertoires. TCRdb recomputed clones from the public reads with CATT; identical DNA rows were then combined. The V and J calls come from TCRdb's annotation, not from the publication. The sample contains hundreds of delta-chain clones, about 4% of them found a single time. The ten largest clones represent more than 30% of the sample.

Reading from cysteine to phenylalanine, the CDR3 counts 26 amino acids. Left in the record is the CDR3 DNA by itself, 78 bases read in frame from the first base. V and J lose 4 bases and 3 bases, and a span of 48 bases separates them. For CDR1 and CDR2, the germline V gene lists TSWWSYY and QGS. Mothers of both infected and uninfected infants received the same treatment, using spiramycin and/or pyrimethamine plus sulfadiazine plus folinic acid. Every infant, whether infected or uninfected, was delivered at term after more than 37 weeks of gestation. Around 1 mL of blood was processed into PBMCs by Lymphoprep gradient centrifugation, then cryopreserved in liquid nitrogen and shipped to Belgium. After thawing, PBMCs were labeled with Zombie NIR viability dye and stained with CD3, TCR gammadelta, Vgamma9 and Vdelta2 antibodies. Sorting of CD3+ TCRgammadelta+ T cells was performed on a FACSAria III, with a mean purity of approximately 98%. For each sample, RNA was extracted from about 10,000 sorted gammadelta T cells with the RNeasy Micro Kit. The study infants had mothers who were enrolled with primary T. gondii infection during pregnancy. Peripheral blood was collected from the infants at an outpatient microbiology and virology center in Pavia, Italy.

The specimen was gamma-delta T cells from blood. The sequence joins TRDV1 to TRDJ1, and perhaps TRDD2 as D gene, on 7 matching bases. The clonotype was recovered from a child younger than 10 born to a mother with Toxoplasma gondii infection during pregnancy, either congenitally infected or uninfected (not recorded which). The CDR3 loop reads CALGVLSPPFPTTTSGEKRPSDKLIF. The DNA sequence follows: TGTGCTCTTGGGGTACTTTCCCCCCCTTTTCCTACTACTACCTCGGGGGAGAAGAGGCCGTCCGATAAACTCATCTTT.